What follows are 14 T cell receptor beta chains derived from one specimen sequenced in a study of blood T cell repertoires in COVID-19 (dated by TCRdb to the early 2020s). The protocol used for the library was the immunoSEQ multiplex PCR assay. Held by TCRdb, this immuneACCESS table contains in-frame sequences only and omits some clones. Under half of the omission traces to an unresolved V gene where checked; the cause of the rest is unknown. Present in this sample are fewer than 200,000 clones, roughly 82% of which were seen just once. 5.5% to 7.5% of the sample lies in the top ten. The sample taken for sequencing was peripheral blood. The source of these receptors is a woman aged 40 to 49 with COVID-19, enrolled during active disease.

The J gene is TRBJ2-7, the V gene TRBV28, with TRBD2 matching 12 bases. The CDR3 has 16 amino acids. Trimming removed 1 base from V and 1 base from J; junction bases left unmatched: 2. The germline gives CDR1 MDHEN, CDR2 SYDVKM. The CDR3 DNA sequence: TGTGCCAGCAGTTTATTAGGACTAGCGGGATCCTACGAGCAGTACTTC. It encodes CASSLLGLAGSYEQYF.

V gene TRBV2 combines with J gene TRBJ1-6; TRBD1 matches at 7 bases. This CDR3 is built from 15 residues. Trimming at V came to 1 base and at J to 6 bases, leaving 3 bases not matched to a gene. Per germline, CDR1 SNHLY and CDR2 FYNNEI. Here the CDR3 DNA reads TGTGCCAGCAGTGAAGAGGGGGCGGTTAATTCACCCCTCCACTTT. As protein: CASSEEGAVNSPLHF.

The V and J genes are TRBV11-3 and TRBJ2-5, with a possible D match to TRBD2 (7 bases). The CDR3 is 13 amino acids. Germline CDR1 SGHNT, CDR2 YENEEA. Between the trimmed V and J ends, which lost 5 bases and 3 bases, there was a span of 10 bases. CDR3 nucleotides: TGTGCCAGCAGCAAGGGGGGGAAAGAGACCCAGTACTTC. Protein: CASSKGGKETQYF.

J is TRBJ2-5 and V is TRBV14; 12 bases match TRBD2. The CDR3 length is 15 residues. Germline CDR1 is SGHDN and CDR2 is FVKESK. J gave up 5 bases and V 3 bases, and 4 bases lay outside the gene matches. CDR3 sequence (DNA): TGTGCCAGCAGCCAGGGACTAGCGGGCGGGGAGACCCAGTACTTC. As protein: CASSQGLAGGETQYF.

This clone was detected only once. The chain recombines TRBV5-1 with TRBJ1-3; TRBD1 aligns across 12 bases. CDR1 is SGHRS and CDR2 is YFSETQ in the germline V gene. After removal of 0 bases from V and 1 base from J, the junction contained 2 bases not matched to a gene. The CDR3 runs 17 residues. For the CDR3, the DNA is TGCGCCAGCAGCTTGGGGGACAGGGGGCGTTCTGGAAACACCATATATTTT. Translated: CASSLGDRGRSGNTIYF. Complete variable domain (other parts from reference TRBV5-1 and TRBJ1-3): KAGVTQTPRYLIKTRGQQVTLSCSPISGHRSVSWYQQTPGQGLQFLFEYFSETQRNKGNFPGRFSGRQFSNSRSEMNVSTLELGDSALYLCASSLGDRGRSGNTIYFGEGSWLTVV.

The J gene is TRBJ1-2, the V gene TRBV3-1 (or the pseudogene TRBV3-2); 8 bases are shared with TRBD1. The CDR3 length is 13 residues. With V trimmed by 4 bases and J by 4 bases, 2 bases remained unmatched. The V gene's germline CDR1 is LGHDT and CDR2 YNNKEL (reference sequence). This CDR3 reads CASSLGQAYGYTF. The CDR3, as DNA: TGTGCCAGCAGCCTGGGACAGGCCTATGGCTACACCTTC.

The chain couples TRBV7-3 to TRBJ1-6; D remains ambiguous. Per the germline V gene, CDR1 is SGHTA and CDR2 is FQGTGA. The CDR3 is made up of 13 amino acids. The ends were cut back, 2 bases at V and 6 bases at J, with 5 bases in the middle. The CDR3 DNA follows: TGTGCCAGCAGCTTATATCTTAATTCACCCCTCCACTTT. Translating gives CASSLYLNSPLHF.

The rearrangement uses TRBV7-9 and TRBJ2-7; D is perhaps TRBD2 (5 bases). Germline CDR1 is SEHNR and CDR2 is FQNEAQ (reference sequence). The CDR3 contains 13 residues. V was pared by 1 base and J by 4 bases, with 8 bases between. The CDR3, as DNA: TGTGCCAGCAGCTTAGGAGGGTTTTACGAGCAGTACTTC. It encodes CASSLGGFYEQYF.

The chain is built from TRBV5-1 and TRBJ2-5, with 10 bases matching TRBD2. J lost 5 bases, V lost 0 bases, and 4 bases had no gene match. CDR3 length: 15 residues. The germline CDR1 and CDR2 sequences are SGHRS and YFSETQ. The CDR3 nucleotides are TGCGCCAGCAGCTTGGCCCAGCGGGAGGGGGAGACCCAGTACTTC. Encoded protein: CASSLAQREGETQYF.

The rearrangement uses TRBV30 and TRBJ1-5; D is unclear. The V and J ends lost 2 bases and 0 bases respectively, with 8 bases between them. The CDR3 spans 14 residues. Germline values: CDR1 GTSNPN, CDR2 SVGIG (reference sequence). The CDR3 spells CAWSRRNSNQPQHF. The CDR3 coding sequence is TGTGCCTGGAGTCGGAGGAATAGCAATCAGCCCCAGCATTTT.

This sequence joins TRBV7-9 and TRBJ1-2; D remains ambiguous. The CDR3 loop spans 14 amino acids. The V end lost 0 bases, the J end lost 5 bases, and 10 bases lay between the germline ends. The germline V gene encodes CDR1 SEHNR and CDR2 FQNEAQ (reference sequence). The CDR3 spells CASSLALVEYGYTF. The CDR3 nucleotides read TGTGCCAGCAGCTTAGCGCTAGTGGAATATGGCTACACCTTC.

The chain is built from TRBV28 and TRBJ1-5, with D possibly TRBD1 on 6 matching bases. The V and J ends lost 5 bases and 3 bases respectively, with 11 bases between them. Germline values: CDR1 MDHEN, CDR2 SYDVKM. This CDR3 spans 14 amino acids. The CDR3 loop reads CASSPGQTNQPQHF. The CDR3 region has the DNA TGTGCCAGCAGTCCCGGACAGACCAATCAGCCCCAGCATTTT.

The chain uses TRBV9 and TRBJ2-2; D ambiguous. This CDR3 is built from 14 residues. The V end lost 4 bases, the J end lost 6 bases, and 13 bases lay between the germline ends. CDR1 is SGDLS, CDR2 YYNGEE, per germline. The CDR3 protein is CASSPQAWSGELFF. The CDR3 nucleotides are TGTGCCAGCAGCCCGCAAGCGTGGTCCGGGGAGCTGTTTTTT.

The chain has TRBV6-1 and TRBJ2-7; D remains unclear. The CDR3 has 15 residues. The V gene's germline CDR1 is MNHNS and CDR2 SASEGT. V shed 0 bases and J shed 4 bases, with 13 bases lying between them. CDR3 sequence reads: CASSEAPGVSYEQYV. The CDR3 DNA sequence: TGTGCCAGCAGTGAAGCGCCTGGAGTATCATACGAGCAGTACGTC.